These 19 T cell receptor beta chains were sequenced from one sample in a study of T-cell reconstitution after alpha-beta-depleted transplantation in children. For TCRbeta, the library was prepared with unique molecular identifiers. One entry per CDR3 protein results from TCRdb running MiXCR on the PCR reads. The sample lists more than 150,000 distinct CDR3 sequences, roughly 15% occurring once. Sequences were derived from PBMCs from the stem cell graft donor, sampled from the stem cell graft. All receptors derive from a human donor who donated a stem cell graft to a child with acute lymphoblastic leukemia.

Concerning this clonotype: A read error is possible here, since a much larger clone lies one base away. The rearrangement joins TRBV3-1 to TRBJ2-7, with D unclear. Germline assignment: CDR1 LGHDT and CDR2 YNNKEL (reference sequence). The V end was cut by 6 bases, the J end by 2 bases, with 5 bases between. The CDR3 extends over 11 amino acids. CDR3 loop: CASRQTYEQYF. The CDR3 DNA sequence: TGTGCCAGCAGGCAGACCTACGAGCAGTACTTC.

At least ten counts were recorded for this clonotype. This rearrangement joins TRBV10-3 to TRBJ2-7; D may match TRBD1 or TRBD2 (5 bases each). The germline V and J ends were trimmed by 8 bases and 3 bases, with 14 bases remaining between them. Germline values: CDR1 ENHRY, CDR2 SYGVKD. This CDR3 contains 13 residues. The CDR3 here is CAIRPGTNYEQYF. DNA of the CDR3: TGTGCCATCCGACCCGGGACGAACTACGAGCAGTACTTC.

This clonotype was counted at least ten times. The V gene is TRBV27, the J gene TRBJ1-2; possible D gene TRBD1, 6 bases. Trimming removed 0 bases at V and 4 bases at J, with 15 bases between. Germline V gene sequence: CDR1 MNHEY, CDR2 SMNVEV (reference sequence). The CDR3 has 16 residues. The CDR3 is CASSLSFAGEFYGYTF. The CDR3 bases are TGTGCCAGCAGTTTATCGTTCGCAGGGGAGTTCTATGGCTACACCTTC.

This clonotype has a handful of counts. J is TRBJ1-6 and V is TRBV12-3 or TRBV12-4; D gene ambiguous. The CDR3 spans 12 residues. V was shortened by 6 bases and J by 8 bases, with 8 bases between the two germline ends. CDR3 nucleotides: TGTGCCAGCAGCAGCAGATATTCACCCCTCCACTTT. Residues: CASSSRYSPLHF.

This clonotype was seen at least ten times. This chain uses TRBV29-1 with TRBJ2-2; no definite D call. The V end was cut by 4 bases, the J end by 7 bases, with 4 bases between. The V gene's germline CDR1 is SQVTM and CDR2 ANQGSEA. CDR3 length: 10 residues. CDR3 DNA sequence: TGCAGCGTTGGTTTCGGGGAGCTGTTTTTT. Translating it yields CSVGFGELFF.

This clonotype has a count of ten or more. This sequence joins TRBV20-1 and TRBJ2-1; 10 nucleotides agree with TRBD1. CDR3 length equals 16 residues. Germline V lookup: CDR1 DFQATT, CDR2 SNEGSKA (reference sequence). V lost 4 bases to trimming and J lost 7 bases; unmatched junction nucleotides: 13. CDR3 in amino acids: CSAKPEFLDRGNEQFF. In DNA form, the CDR3 reads TGCAGTGCTAAACCGGAATTTTTGGACAGGGGGAATGAGCAGTTCTTC.

The sample holds many counts of this clonotype. The J gene is TRBJ1-1, the V gene TRBV20-1, with TRBD1 matching over 9 bases. V lost 2 bases and J lost 3; bases outside the gene matches: 7. Germline lookup yields CDR1 DFQATT and CDR2 SNEGSKA (reference sequence). CDR3 length equals 15 residues. The CDR3 region is CSARPHGQGYTEAFF. The CDR3 DNA sequence: TGCAGTGCTAGACCACACGGACAGGGGTACACTGAAGCTTTCTTT.

There are many counts of this clonotype. The chain links TRBV6-5 to TRBJ1-2; no reliable D call. This CDR3 is 13 amino acids long. Germline V gene sequence: CDR1 MNHEY, CDR2 SVGAGI. V lost 2 bases, J lost 8 bases, and 12 bases lay in between. DNA for the CDR3: TGTGCCAGCAGTTACAAGGTGGAGTTAGGCTACACCTTC. It is translated as CASSYKVELGYTF.

This clonotype was detected many times. V is TRBV11-2 and J is TRBJ1-1; D is undetermined. Deletions cut 2 bases from V and 1 base from J, with 11 bases between. CDR3 length: 15 amino acids. Germline values: CDR1 SGHAT, CDR2 FQNNGV. The CDR3 DNA is TGTGCCAGCAGCTTAACGAGGGTCCGGAACACTGAAGCTTTCTTT. This codes for CASSLTRVRNTEAFF.

This clonotype was recorded at least ten times. This rearrangement joins TRBV12-3 or TRBV12-4 to TRBJ2-1; 7 bases line up with TRBD1. V was clipped by 5 bases and J by 7 bases; unmatched bases: 5. The length of the CDR3 is 13 residues. The CDR3 DNA reads TGTGCCAGCAGTCTCGGACAGGTGAATGAGCAGTTCTTC. This gives the protein CASSLGQVNEQFF.

Ten or more counts support this clonotype. This chain connects TRBV20-1 to TRBJ2-3, with 10 bases identical to TRBD2. Germline loops: CDR1 DFQATT, CDR2 SNEGSKA (reference sequence). CDR3 size: 15 residues. The junction had 8 bases not matched to a gene; V was cut back by 3 bases and J by 5 bases. The CDR3 spells CSARLAGVEIDTQYF. The CDR3 bases are TGCAGTGCTAGGCTAGCGGGAGTTGAAATAGATACGCAGTATTTT.

Ten or more counts support this clonotype. The chain links TRBV4-2 to TRBJ2-1; D is undetermined. Looked up from germline, CDR1 is LGHNA and CDR2 is YNFKEQ. This CDR3 region has 15 residues. V shed 3 bases and J shed 0 bases, with 9 bases lying between them. The CDR3 DNA is TGTGCCAGCAGCCAGGCTGCGGACTCCTACAATGAGCAGTTCTTC. The encoded protein is CASSQAADSYNEQFF.

This rearrangement joins TRBV6-5 to TRBJ1-1, with a tentative D call TRBD1 (5 bases). V gave up 0 bases and J gave up 0 bases, with 14 bases separating them. The V gene's germline CDR1 is MNHEY and CDR2 SVGAGI. The CDR3 spans 17 residues. DNA for the CDR3: TGTGCCAGCAGTTACTCACCTCGGGGGGGGATGAACACTGAAGCTTTCTTT. Protein: CASSYSPRGGMNTEAFF.

The chain uses TRBV7-2 and TRBJ1-3; D is possibly TRBD1 (5 bases). Trimming stripped 8 bases from V and 4 bases from J, with 21 bases between. CDR1 SGHTA and CDR2 FQGNSA come from the germline V gene. The CDR3 sequence is 16 residues long. The DNA of the CDR3 is TGTGCCAGCTGGAGGGTTGGGGCGCCGTTGGGAAACACCATATATTTT. Protein: CASWRVGAPLGNTIYF.

This clonotype was recorded many times. J is TRBJ1-4 and V is TRBV7-2, with TRBD1 as a possible D gene (6 bases). The CDR3 totals 15 residues. Germline CDR1 reads SGHTA; CDR2 reads FQGNSA. V was cut by 0 bases and J by 8 bases, with 13 bases left in between. In DNA, the CDR3 is TGTGCCAGCAGCTTAGCGGCAGGGGTTGGGGAAAAACTGTTTTTT. It codes for CASSLAAGVGEKLFF.

This clonotype was counted at least ten times. The chain links TRBV12-3 or TRBV12-4 to TRBJ1-2, with TRBD1 as a possible D gene (6 bases). CDR3 size: 13 residues. Trimming shortened V by 3 bases and J by 6 bases, and 11 bases separated the two germline ends. CDR3 protein: CASSLGAGDGYTF. The CDR3, as DNA: TGTGCCAGCAGTTTGGGGGCAGGGGATGGCTACACCTTC.

The chain combines TRBV2 with TRBJ2-4; D is ambiguous. This CDR3 is built from 12 residues. The germline V gene encodes CDR1 SNHLY and CDR2 FYNNEI. Trimming stripped 6 bases from V and 5 bases from J, with 8 bases between. This CDR3 is CASRTGENIQYF. The DNA for the CDR3 is TGTGCCAGCAGGACGGGTGAAAACATTCAGTACTTC.

Relative to its sample, this clonotype is medium-sized (0.01 to 0.1%). V and J are TRBV20-1 and TRBJ1-1; 7 nucleotides agree with TRBD1. V was clipped by 3 bases and J by 1 base; unmatched bases: 8. This CDR3 has 15 residues. CDR1 is DFQATT, CDR2 SNEGSKA, per germline (reference sequence). CDR3 sequence reads: CSARSQTGWNTEAFF. CDR3 nucleotides: TGCAGTGCTAGGTCTCAGACAGGGTGGAACACTGAAGCTTTCTTT.

The rearrangement links TRBV12-3 or TRBV12-4 to TRBJ2-7, with TRBD2 matching over 10 bases. The J segment lost 4 bases and the V segment lost 6 bases, leaving 6 bases of the junction unmatched. The CDR3 extends over 14 amino acids. The CDR3 here is CASRASGSVYEQYF. The CDR3 DNA sequence: TGTGCCAGCAGAGCTAGCGGGAGCGTATACGAGCAGTACTTC.